This passage covers 2 T cell receptor beta chains from one sample sequenced in a study of CD8+CD57+ T cells in acquired aplastic anemia. Sequencing involved patients with CD8+CD57+ cell expansion previously shown by flow cytometry. Genomic DNA acted as the template from which TCR beta VDJ combination and CDR3 sequence profiling were carried out. TCRdb fed the reads into MiXCR, producing one record per CDR3 protein. Among about 160,000 distinct CDR3 sequences listed, about two thirds were seen once. The sequenced sample consisted of sorted CD4+, CD8+, or CD8+CD57+ T cells (not recorded which) from PBMCs. These receptors were collected from a human donor with aplastic anemia.

This clonotype has only one observation. The CDR3 bases are TGTGCCAGCAGCGACCGGGGCAGGGCGGGAGAGCAGTACTTC. Encoded protein: CASSDRGRAGEQYF. The chain is built from TRBV7-9 and TRBJ2-7, with a weak D call TRBD2 (6 bases). The CDR3 is 14 residues long. Trimming shortened V by 5 bases and J by 7 bases, and 18 bases separated the two germline ends. Germline V gene lookup returns CDR1 SEHNR and CDR2 FQNEAQ (reference sequence).

This sequence joins TRBV20-1 and TRBJ2-7, with D perhaps TRBD2 (5 bases). CDR1 and CDR2 from the germline V gene are DFQATT and SNEGSKA (reference sequence). The V end lost 6 bases, the J end lost 0 bases, and 18 bases lay between the germline ends. The CDR3 is made up of 15 amino acids. CDR3 amino acids: CSAIPAGTPSYEQYF. The CDR3, as DNA: TGCAGTGCAATCCCGGCGGGCACCCCCTCCTACGAGCAGTACTTC.